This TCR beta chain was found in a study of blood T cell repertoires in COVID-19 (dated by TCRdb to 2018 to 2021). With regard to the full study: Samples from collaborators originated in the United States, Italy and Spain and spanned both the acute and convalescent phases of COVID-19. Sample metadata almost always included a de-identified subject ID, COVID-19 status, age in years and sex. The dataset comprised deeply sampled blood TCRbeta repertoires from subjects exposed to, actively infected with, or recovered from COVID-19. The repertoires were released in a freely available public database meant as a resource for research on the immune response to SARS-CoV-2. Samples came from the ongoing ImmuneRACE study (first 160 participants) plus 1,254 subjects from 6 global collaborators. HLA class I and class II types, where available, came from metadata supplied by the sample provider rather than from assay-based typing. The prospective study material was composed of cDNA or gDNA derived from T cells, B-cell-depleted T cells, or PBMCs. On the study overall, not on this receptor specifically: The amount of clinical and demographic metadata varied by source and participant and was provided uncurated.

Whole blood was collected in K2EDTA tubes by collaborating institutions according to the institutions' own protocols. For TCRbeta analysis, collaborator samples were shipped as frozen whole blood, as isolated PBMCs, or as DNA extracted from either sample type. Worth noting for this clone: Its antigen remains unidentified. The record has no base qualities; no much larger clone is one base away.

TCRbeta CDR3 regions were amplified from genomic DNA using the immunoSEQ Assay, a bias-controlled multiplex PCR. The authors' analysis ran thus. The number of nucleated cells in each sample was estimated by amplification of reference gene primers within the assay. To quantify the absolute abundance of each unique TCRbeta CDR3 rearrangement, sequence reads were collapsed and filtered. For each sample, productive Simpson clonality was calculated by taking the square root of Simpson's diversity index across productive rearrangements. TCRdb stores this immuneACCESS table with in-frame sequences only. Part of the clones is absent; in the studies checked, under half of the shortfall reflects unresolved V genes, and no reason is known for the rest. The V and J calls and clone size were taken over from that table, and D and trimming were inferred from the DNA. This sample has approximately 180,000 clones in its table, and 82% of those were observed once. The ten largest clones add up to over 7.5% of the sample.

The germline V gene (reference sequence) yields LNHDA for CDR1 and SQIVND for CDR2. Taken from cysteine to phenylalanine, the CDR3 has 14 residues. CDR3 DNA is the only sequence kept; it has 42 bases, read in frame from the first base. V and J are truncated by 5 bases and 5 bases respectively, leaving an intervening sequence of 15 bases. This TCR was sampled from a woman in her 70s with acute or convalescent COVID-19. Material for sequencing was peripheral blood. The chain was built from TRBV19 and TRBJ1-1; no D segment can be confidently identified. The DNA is TGTGCCAGTAGTGTCCTCGGGGTGAGAACTGAAGCTTTCTTT. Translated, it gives CASSVLGVRTEAFF.